The rows below give T cell receptor beta chains drawn from one sample of a study of T cell responses to AZD1222 COVID-19 vaccine. This table comes from immunoSEQ multiplex PCR, and its TCRdb copy is limited to in-frame clones, with some not included. This table has 150,000 to 160,000 clones, around nine tenths appearing once. The sequences come from peripheral blood, collected 28 days after the second AZD1222 dose. The receptor source for this set is an adult who received the AZD1222 COVID-19 vaccine. The CDR3 runs from the conserved cysteine through the conserved F or W. A D gene is named only where the DNA matches it firmly. Clone size is given for some rows only: seen once, a few or many times, or a class if the clone is expanded.

d_gene	abundance	v_gene	j_gene	CDR3aa	CDR3nt
TRBD1	NA	TRBV2	TRBJ1-6	CASKRTGDSSPLHF	TGTGCCAGCAAGCGAACAGGGGATAGCTCACCCCTCCACTTT
NA	NA	TRBV4-1	TRBJ1-4	CASSRTATNEKLFF	TGCGCCAGCAGCCGAACTGCAACTAATGAAAAACTGTTTTTT
TRBD1	NA	TRBV30	TRBJ2-2	CACSDRRTTGELFF	TGTGCCTGTTCGGACAGGCGAACCACCGGGGAGCTGTTTTTT
NA	few	TRBV28	TRBJ2-6	CASSPRPAEFSSGANVLTF	TGTGCCAGCAGCCCCCGTCCCGCAGAGTTTAGCTCTGGGGCCAACGTCCTGACTTTC
NA	NA	TRBV21-1	TRBJ1-2	CASSKIRCPYGYTF	TGTGCCAGCAGCAAAATTAGGTGCCCCTATGGCTACACCTTC
TRBD1	NA	TRBV7-9	TRBJ1-3	CASSFNTDGQGNSGNTIYF	TGTGCCAGCAGCTTTAATACCGACGGACAGGGGAACTCTGGAAACACCATATATTTT
NA	NA	TRBV5-1	TRBJ1-2	CASSLMDTANYGYTF	TGCGCCAGCAGCTTGATGGACACCGCTAACTATGGCTACACCTTC
TRBD1	NA	TRBV18	TRBJ1-3	CASSPTGVAGNTIYF	TGTGCCAGCTCACCCACAGGGGTGGCTGGAAACACCATATATTTT
NA	NA	TRBV28	TRBJ1-5	CASSLVNQPQHF	TGTGCCAGCAGTTTAGTCAATCAGCCCCAGCATTTT
NA	NA	TRBV5-6	TRBJ1-6	CASRNVGGYNSPLHF	TGTGCCAGCCGGAATGTGGGGGGTTATAATTCACCCCTCCACTTT
NA	NA	TRBV3-1/TRBV3-2	TRBJ2-1	CASSSAGVRGGEQFF	TGTGCCAGCAGTTCGGCGGGAGTAAGGGGGGGTGAGCAGTTCTTC
NA	NA	TRBV3-1/TRBV3-2	TRBJ1-5	CASSHDSREPQHF	TGTGCCAGCAGCCACGACAGCCGAGAGCCCCAGCATTTT
NA	NA	TRBV9	TRBJ2-3	CASSEVSGITRTDTQYF	TGTGCCAGCAGCGAAGTAAGTGGGATTACTCGCACAGATACGCAGTATTTT
TRBD2	NA	TRBV7-8	TRBJ2-7	CASSLVGSGRAPGSEQYF	TGTGCCAGCAGCTTAGTCGGTAGCGGGAGGGCCCCGGGGAGTGAGCAGTACTTC
NA	NA	TRBV7-8	TRBJ1-2	CASSGEGYTF	TGTGCCAGCAGCGGCGAGGGCTACACCTTC
NA	NA	TRBV30	TRBJ1-3	CAWSVEDGNTIYF	TGTGCCTGGAGTGTTGAGGATGGAAACACCATATATTTT
NA	NA	TRBV9	TRBJ1-3	CASSPGGSGNTIYF	TGTGCCAGCAGCCCCGGGGGGTCTGGAAACACCATATATTTT
NA	NA	TRBV16	TRBJ2-2	CASSQSRTGELFF	TGTGCCAGCAGCCAAAGTCGGACCGGGGAGCTGTTTTTT
TRBD1	once	TRBV19	TRBJ1-5	CASDRQGSNQPQHF	TGTGCCAGTGACCGACAGGGCAGCAATCAGCCCCAGCATTTT
NA	NA	TRBV9	TRBJ1-1	CASSAITTGHEAFF	TGTGCCAGCAGCGCCATAACAACAGGACATGAAGCTTTCTTT
NA	NA	TRBV12-5	TRBJ2-6	CASGSQGGPSSGANVLTF	TGTGCTAGTGGCTCTCAAGGTGGCCCGTCCTCTGGGGCCAACGTCCTGACTTTC
NA	NA	TRBV27	TRBJ2-7	CASSPLNFGAGEQYF	TGTGCCAGCAGTCCCCTCAATTTTGGAGCGGGTGAGCAGTACTTC
NA	NA	TRBV6-5	TRBJ2-7	CASTHSYYEQYF	TGTGCCAGCACACACAGTTACTACGAGCAGTACTTC
TRBD1	NA	TRBV7-2	TRBJ1-1	CASSAPDRAKNTEAFF	TGTGCCAGCAGCGCCCCAGACAGGGCCAAAAACACTGAAGCTTTCTTT
NA	few	TRBV5-4	TRBJ1-1	CASSLHGGGITEAFF	TGTGCCAGCAGCTTGCATGGTGGGGGCATCACTGAAGCTTTCTTT
NA	NA	TRBV2	TRBJ2-7	CATTPTWSNYEQYF	TGTGCAACTACTCCAACGTGGAGTAACTACGAGCAGTACTTC
NA	NA	TRBV3-1/TRBV3-2	TRBJ1-1	CASSLRGATEAFF	TGTGCCAGCAGCCTGAGGGGGGCCACTGAAGCTTTCTTT
NA	NA	TRBV27	TRBJ1-5	CASTQGVNQPQHF	TGTGCCAGCACCCAAGGGGTTAATCAGCCCCAGCATTTT
NA	NA	TRBV27	TRBJ1-2	CASSPFGDGYTF	TGTGCCAGCAGTCCCTTCGGCGACGGCTACACCTTC
NA	NA	TRBV5-1	TRBJ1-6	CASSLVRAGMGSPLHF	TGCGCCAGCAGCTTGGTACGGGCAGGGATGGGTTCACCCCTCCACTTT
TRBD1	NA	TRBV28	TRBJ2-7	CASSPGQNYEQYF	TGTGCCAGCAGCCCGGGACAGAACTACGAGCAGTACTTC
NA	NA	TRBV20-1	TRBJ1-1	CSASWDPTEAFF	TGCAGTGCTAGTTGGGACCCCACTGAAGCTTTCTTT
TRBD1	NA	TRBV7-7	TRBJ2-1	CASSPRDRGDGEQFF	TGTGCCAGCAGCCCCCGGGACAGGGGTGACGGTGAGCAGTTCTTC
TRBD2	NA	TRBV5-4	TRBJ2-7	CASSSTGLAYEQYF	TGTGCCAGCAGCTCAACGGGACTAGCGTACGAGCAGTACTTC
NA	NA	TRBV28	TRBJ1-2	CASSSGSYYGYTF	TGTGCCAGCTCCTCGGGCAGCTACTATGGCTACACCTTC
NA	NA	TRBV19	TRBJ1-1	CASSGQNTEAFF	TGTGCCAGTAGTGGGCAGAACACTGAAGCTTTCTTT
NA	NA	TRBV5-1	TRBJ2-3	CASSLADSPNTDTQYF	TGCGCCAGCAGCTTGGCGGACAGCCCTAACACAGATACGCAGTATTTT
NA	NA	TRBV10-1	TRBJ2-7	CASSEADPQDSYEQYF	TGCGCCAGCAGTGAGGCCGACCCACAGGACTCCTACGAGCAGTACTTC
NA	few	TRBV3-1/TRBV3-2	TRBJ2-5	CASSHRGGRPRETQYF	TGTGCCAGCAGCCACCGGGGCGGCAGGCCGAGGGAGACCCAGTACTTC
NA	NA	TRBV6-2/TRBV6-3	TRBJ1-1	CASSYIPGGTYTEAFF	TGTGCCAGCAGTTACATTCCTGGGGGCACCTACACTGAAGCTTTCTTT
TRBD2	NA	TRBV4-2	TRBJ2-2	CASSQDIAGGYTGELFF	TGTGCCAGCAGCCAGGATATAGCGGGAGGTTACACCGGGGAGCTGTTTTTT
TRBD1	NA	TRBV12-3/TRBV12-4	TRBJ1-5	CASNTGVQPQHF	TGTGCCAGCAACACAGGGGTTCAGCCCCAGCATTTT
TRBD1	NA	TRBV5-1	TRBJ1-4	CASSSHRDRGHANEKLFF	TGCGCCAGCAGCTCGCACCGGGACAGGGGGCATGCTAATGAAAAACTGTTTTTT
NA	NA	TRBV3-1/TRBV3-2	TRBJ1-2	CASSSTRPYGYTF	TGTGCCAGCAGCTCGACGAGACCCTATGGCTACACCTTC
NA	NA	TRBV11-2	TRBJ1-1	CASSLRWESRQAFF	TGTGCCAGCAGCTTAAGGTGGGAGTCCAGGCAAGCTTTCTTT
NA	NA	TRBV6-5	TRBJ2-5	CASSQAGKTETQYF	TGTGCCAGCAGTCAGGCTGGAAAAACCGAGACCCAGTACTTC
NA	NA	TRBV27	TRBJ2-5	CASKAGSRETQYF	TGTGCCAGCAAGGCAGGGTCGAGGGAGACCCAGTACTTC
TRBD2	NA	TRBV2	TRBJ2-1	CASSGDSGRANEQFF	TGTGCCAGCAGTGGAGATAGCGGGAGGGCCAATGAGCAGTTCTTC
TRBD1	NA	TRBV19	TRBJ1-5	CASKDRKNQPQHF	TGTGCCAGTAAGGACAGGAAAAATCAGCCCCAGCATTTT
NA	NA	TRBV2	TRBJ1-5	CASREYKGDGQPQHF	TGTGCCAGCAGAGAGTACAAGGGGGACGGACAGCCCCAGCATTTT
NA	NA	TRBV28	TRBJ2-7	CASSRYEQYF	TGTGCCAGCAGTCGCTACGAGCAGTACTTC
TRBD2	NA	TRBV28	TRBJ2-7	CASAKRGYEQYF	TGTGCCAGCGCCAAGCGGGGCTACGAGCAGTACTTC
TRBD2	few	TRBV19	TRBJ2-3	CASSLTSGGTTDTQYF	TGTGCCAGTAGTCTGACTAGCGGGGGGACCACAGATACGCAGTATTTT
TRBD1	NA	TRBV18	TRBJ2-1	CASSPPTGSSYNEQFF	TGTGCCAGCTCACCACCGACAGGGAGCTCCTACAATGAGCAGTTCTTC
NA	NA	TRBV7-9	TRBJ1-5	CASSKIGSRSNQPQHF	TGTGCCAGCAGCAAGATAGGCAGTCGAAGCAATCAGCCCCAGCATTTT
NA	NA	TRBV7-6	TRBJ2-5	CASSLGPDPGVETQYF	TGTGCCAGCAGCTTAGGGCCGGACCCGGGGGTTGAGACCCAGTACTTC
NA	NA	TRBV3-1/TRBV3-2	TRBJ2-7	CASSQVGEQYF	TGTGCCAGCAGCCAAGTGGGTGAGCAGTACTTC